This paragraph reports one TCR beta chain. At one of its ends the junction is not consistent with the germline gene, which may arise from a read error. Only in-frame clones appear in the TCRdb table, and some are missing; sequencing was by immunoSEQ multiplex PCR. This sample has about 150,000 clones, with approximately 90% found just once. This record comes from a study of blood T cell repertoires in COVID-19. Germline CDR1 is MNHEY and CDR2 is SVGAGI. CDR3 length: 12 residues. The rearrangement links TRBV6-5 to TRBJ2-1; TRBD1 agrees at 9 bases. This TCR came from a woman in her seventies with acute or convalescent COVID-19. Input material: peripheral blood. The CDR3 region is CASSYPGQGALF. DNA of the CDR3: TGTGCCAGCAGTTACCCGGGACAGGGTGCGCTCTTC.